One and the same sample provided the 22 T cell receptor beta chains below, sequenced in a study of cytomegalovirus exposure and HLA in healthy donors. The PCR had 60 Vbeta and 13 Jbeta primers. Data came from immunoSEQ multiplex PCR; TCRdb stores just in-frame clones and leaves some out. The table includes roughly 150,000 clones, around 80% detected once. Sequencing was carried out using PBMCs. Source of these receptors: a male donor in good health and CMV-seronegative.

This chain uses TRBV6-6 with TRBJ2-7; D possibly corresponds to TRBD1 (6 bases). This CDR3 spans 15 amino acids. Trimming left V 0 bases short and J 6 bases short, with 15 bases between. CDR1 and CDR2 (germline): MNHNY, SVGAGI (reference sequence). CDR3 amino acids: CASSYSGAYGCEQYF. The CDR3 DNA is TGTGCCAGCAGTTACTCGGGGGCGTATGGCTGCGAGCAGTACTTC.

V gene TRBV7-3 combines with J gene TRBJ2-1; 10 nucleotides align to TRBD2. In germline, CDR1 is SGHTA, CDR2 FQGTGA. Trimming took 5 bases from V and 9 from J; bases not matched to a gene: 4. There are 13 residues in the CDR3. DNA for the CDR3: TGTGCCAGCAGCCGAGCGGGAGGGGGTGAGCAGTTCTTC. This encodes CASSRAGGGEQFF.

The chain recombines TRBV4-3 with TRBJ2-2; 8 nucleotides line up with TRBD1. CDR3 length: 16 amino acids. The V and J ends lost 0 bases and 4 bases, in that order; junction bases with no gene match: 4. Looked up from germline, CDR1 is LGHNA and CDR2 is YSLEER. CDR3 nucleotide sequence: TGCGCCAGCAGCCAAGACAGGGGGCGAAGCACCGGGGAGCTGTTTTTT. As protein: CASSQDRGRSTGELFF.

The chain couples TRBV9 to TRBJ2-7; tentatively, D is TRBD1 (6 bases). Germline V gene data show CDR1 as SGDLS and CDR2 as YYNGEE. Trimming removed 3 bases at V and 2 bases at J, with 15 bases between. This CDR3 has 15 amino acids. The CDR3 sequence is CASSATGSPPYEQYF. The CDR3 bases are TGTGCCAGCAGCGCAACAGGGTCCCCCCCCTACGAGCAGTACTTC.

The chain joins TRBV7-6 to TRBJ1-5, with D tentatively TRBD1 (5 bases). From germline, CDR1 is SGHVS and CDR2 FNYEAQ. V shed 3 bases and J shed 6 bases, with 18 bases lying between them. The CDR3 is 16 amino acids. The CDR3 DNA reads TGTGCCAGCAGCTTGTTAGCCAGGGAAGCGCCTCAGCCCCAGCATTTT. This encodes CASSLLAREAPQPQHF. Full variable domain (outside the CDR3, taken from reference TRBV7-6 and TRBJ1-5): GAGVSQSPRYKVTKRGQDVALRCDPISGHVSLYWYRQALGQGPEFLTYFNYEAQQDKSGLPNDRFSAERPEGSISTLTIQRTEQRDSAMYRCASSLLAREAPQPQHFGDGTRLSIL.

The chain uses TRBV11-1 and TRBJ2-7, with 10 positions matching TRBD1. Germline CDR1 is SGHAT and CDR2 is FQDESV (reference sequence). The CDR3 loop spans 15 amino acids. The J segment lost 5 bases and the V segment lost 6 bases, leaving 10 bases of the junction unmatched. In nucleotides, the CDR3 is TGTGCCAGCAGGCCCGGGACAGGGGCTATCAACGAGCAGTACTTC. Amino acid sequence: CASRPGTGAINEQYF.

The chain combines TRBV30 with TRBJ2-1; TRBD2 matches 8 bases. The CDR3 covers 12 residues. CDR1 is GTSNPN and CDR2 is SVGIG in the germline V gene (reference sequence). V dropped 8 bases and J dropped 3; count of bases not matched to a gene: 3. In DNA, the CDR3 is TGTGCCGGCAGCGGGAGCTACAATGAGCAGTTCTTC. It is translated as CAGSGSYNEQFF.

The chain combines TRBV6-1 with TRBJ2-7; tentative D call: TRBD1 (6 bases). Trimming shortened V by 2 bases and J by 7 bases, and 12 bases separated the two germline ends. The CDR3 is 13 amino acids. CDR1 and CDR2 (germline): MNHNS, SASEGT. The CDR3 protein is CASSETTGWEQYF. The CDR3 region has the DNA TGTGCCAGCAGTGAAACGACAGGCTGGGAGCAGTACTTC.

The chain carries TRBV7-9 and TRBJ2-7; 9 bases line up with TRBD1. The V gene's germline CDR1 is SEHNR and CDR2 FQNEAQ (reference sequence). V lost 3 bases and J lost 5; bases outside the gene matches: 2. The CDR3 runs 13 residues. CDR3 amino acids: CASSFRQGDEQYF. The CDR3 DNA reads TGTGCCAGCAGCTTTAGACAGGGGGACGAGCAGTACTTC.

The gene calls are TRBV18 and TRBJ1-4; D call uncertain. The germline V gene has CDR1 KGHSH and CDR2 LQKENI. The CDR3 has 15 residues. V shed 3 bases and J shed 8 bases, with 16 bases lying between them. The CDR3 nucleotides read TGTGCCAGCTCACCCACAAGGGAGGTAGGAGAAAAACTGTTTTTT. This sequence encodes CASSPTREVGEKLFF.

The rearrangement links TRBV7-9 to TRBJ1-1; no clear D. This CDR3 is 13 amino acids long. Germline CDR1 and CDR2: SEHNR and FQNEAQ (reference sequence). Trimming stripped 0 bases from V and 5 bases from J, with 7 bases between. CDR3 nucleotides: TGTGCCAGCAGCTTAGCCCTTCGGACTGAAGCTTTCTTT. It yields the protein CASSLALRTEAFF.

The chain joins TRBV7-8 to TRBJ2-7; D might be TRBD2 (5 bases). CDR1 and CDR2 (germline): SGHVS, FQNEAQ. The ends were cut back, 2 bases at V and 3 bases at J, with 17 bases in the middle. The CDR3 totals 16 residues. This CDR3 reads CASSLNGVDFLYEQYF. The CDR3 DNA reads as TGTGCCAGCAGCTTAAATGGCGTGGACTTCCTCTACGAGCAGTACTTC.

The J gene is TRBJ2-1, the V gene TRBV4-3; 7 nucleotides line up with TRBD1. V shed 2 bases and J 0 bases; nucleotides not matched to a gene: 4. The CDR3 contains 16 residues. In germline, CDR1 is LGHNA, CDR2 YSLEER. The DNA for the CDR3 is TGCGCCAGCAGCCAAATTCGGGACAGCTCCTACAATGAGCAGTTCTTC. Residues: CASSQIRDSSYNEQFF.

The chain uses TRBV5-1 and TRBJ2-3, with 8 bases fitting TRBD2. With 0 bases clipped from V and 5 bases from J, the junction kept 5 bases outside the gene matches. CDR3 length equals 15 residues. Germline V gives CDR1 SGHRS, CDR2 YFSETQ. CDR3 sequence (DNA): TGCGCCAGCAGCTTGGGAGCGGGGGAGGTAGATACGCAGTATTTT. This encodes CASSLGAGEVDTQYF.

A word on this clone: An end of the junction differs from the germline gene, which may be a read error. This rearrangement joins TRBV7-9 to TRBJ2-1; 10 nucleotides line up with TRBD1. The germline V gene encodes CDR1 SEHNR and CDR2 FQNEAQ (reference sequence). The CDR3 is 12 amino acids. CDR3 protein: CSSSLGDRGQFF. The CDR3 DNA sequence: TGTTCCAGCAGCTTAGGGGACAGGGGGCAGTTCTTC.

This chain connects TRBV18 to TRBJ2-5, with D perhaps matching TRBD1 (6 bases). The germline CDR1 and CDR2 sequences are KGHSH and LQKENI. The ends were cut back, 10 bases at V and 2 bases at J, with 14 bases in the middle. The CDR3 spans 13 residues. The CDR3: CATRKDSQETQYF. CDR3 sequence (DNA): TGTGCCACCAGGAAGGACAGTCAAGAGACCCAGTACTTC.

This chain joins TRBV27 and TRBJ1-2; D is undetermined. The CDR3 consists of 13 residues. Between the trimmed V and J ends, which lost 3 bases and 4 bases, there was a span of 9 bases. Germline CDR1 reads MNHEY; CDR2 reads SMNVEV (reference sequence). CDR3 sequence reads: CASSFGPLYGYTF. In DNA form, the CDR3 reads TGTGCCAGCAGTTTTGGGCCGCTCTATGGCTACACCTTC.

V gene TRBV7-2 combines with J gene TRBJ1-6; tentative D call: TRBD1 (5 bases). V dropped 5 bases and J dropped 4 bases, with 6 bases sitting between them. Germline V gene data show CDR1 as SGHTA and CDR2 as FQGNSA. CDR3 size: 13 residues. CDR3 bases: TGTGCCAGCAGCCGACAGTATAATTCACCCCTCCACTTT. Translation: CASSRQYNSPLHF.

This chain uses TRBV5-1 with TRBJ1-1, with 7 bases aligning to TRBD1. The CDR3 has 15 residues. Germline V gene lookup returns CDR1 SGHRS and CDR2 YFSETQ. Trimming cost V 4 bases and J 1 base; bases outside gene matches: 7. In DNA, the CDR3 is TGCGCCAGCAGCCGCCCGGGACAGCAGAACACTGAAGCTTTCTTT. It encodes CASSRPGQQNTEAFF.

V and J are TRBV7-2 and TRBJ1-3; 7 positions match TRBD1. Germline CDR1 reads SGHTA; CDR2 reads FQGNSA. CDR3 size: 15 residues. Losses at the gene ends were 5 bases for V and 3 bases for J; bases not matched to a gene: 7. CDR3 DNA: TGTGCCAGCAGCCTATGGACAGGCGGTGGAAACACCATATATTTT. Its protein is CASSLWTGGGNTIYF.

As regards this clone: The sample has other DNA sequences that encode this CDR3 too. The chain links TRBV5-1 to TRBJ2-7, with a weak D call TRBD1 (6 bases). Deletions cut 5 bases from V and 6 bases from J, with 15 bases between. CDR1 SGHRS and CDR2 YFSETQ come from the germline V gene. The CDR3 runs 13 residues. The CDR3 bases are TGCGCCAGCAGTCCGGACAGCGGCCTCGAGCAGTACTTC. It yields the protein CASSPDSGLEQYF.

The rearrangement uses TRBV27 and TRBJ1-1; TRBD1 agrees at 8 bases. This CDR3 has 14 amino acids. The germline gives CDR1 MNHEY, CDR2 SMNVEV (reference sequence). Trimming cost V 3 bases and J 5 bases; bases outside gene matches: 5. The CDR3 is CASSLTGALTEAFF. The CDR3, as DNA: TGTGCCAGCAGTTTGACAGGGGCTCTAACTGAAGCTTTCTTT.